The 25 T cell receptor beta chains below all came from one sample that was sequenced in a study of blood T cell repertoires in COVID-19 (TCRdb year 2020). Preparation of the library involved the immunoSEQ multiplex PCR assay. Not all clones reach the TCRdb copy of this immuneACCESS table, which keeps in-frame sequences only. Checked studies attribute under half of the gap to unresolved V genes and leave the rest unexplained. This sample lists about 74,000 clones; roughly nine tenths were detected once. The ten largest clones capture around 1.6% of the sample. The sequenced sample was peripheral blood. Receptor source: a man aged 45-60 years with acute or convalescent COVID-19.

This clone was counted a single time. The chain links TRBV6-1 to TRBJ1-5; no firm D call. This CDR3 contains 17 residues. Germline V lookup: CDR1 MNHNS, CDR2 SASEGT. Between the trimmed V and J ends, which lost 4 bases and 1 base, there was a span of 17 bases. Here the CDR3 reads CASSVQRSYLSNQPQHF. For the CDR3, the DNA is TGTGCCAGCAGTGTCCAGCGCAGTTATCTAAGCAATCAGCCCCAGCATTTT.

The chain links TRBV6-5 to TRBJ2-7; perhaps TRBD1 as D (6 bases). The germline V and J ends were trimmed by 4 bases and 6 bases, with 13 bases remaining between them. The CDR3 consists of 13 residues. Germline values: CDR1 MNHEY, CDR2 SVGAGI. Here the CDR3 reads CASSSQTGPEQYF. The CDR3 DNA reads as TGTGCCAGCAGTTCCCAAACAGGGCCCGAGCAGTACTTC.

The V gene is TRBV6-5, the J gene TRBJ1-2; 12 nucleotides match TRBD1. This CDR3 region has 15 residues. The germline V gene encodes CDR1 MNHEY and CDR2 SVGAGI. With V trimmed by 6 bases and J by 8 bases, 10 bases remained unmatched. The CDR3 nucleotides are TGTGCCAGCAGCCCGGACGGGGACAGGGGGCAAGGCTACACCTTC. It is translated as CASSPDGDRGQGYTF.

The CDR3: CASSFSSLEGPRAPSEQYF. The DNA of the CDR3 is TGTGCCAGCAGCTTCTCGTCGTTGGAGGGTCCCAGGGCTCCTTCCGAGCAGTACTTC. This chain uses TRBV7-9 with TRBJ2-7; maybe TRBD2 (6 bases). There are 19 residues in the CDR3. Germline CDR1 and CDR2: SEHNR and FQNEAQ (reference sequence). Trimming removed 3 bases from V and 6 bases from J, with 30 bases in between.

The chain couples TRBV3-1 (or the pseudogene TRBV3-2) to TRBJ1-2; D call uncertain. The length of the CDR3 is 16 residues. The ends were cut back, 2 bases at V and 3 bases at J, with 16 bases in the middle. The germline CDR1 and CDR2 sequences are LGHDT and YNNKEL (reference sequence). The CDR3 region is CASSQSDDTSHYGYTF. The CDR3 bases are TGTGCCAGCAGCCAAAGTGATGACACCTCTCACTATGGCTACACCTTC.

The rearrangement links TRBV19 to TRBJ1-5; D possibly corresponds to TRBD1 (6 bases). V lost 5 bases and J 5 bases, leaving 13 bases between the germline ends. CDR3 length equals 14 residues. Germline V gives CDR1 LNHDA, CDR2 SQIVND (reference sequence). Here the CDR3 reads CASSVTGYDQPQHF. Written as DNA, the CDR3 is TGTGCCAGTAGTGTTACAGGGTACGATCAGCCCCAGCATTTT.

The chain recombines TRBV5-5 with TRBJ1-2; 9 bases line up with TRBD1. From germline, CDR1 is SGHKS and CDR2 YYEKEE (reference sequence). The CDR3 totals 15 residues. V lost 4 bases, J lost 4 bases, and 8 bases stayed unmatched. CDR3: CASSKGQGISYGYTF. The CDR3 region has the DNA TGTGCCAGCAGCAAGGGACAGGGTATATCCTATGGCTACACCTTC.

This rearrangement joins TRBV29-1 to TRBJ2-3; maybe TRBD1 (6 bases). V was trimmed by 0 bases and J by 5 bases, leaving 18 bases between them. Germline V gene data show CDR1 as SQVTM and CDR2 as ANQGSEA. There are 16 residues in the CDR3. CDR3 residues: CSVEDLSRGAGDTQYF. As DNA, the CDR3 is TGCAGCGTTGAAGATCTGAGCAGGGGCGCAGGAGATACGCAGTATTTT.

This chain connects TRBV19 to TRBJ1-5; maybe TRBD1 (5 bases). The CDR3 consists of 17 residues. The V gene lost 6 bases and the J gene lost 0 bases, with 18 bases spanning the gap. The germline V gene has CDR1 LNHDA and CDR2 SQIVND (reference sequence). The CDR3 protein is CASSPPAGTHSNQPQHF. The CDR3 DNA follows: TGTGCCAGTAGCCCTCCGGCAGGGACTCATAGCAATCAGCCCCAGCATTTT.

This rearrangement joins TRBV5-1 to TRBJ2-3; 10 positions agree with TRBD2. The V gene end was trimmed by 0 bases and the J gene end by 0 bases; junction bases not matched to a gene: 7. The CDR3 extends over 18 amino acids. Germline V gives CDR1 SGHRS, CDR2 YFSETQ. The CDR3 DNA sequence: TGCGCCAGCAGCTTGGCTAAGGCTAGCGGGGGTAGCACAGATACGCAGTATTTT. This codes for CASSLAKASGGSTDTQYF.

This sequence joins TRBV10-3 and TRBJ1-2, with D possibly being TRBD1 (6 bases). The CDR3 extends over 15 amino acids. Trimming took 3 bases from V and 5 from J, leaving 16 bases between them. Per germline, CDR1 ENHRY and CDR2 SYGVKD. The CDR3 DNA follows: TGTGCCATCAGTGACGGGACACCGGTTACTTATGGCTACACCTTC. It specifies CAISDGTPVTYGYTF.

The CDR3, as DNA: TGTGCCAGCAGTTTGGTTGGGGGCGCAAACTATGGCTACACCTTC. Translated: CASSLVGGANYGYTF. This chain connects TRBV27 to TRBJ1-2, with a possible D match to TRBD1 (6 bases). This CDR3 is built from 15 residues. Germline CDR1 reads MNHEY; CDR2 reads SMNVEV (reference sequence). V shed 3 bases and J shed 2 bases, with 13 bases lying between them.

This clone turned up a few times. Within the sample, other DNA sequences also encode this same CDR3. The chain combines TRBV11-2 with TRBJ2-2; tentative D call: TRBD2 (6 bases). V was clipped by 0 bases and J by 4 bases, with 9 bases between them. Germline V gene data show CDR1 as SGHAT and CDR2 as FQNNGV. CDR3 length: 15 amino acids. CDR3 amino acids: CASSLEPGVTGELFF. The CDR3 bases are TGTGCCAGCAGCTTAGAGCCGGGGGTCACCGGGGAGCTGTTTTTT.

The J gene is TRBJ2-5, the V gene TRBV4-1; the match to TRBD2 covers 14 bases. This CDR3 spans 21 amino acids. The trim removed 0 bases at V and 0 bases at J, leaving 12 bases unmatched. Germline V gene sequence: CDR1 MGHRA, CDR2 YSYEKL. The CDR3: CASSQERVGLAGASYQETQYF. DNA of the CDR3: TGCGCCAGCAGCCAAGAAAGGGTGGGACTAGCGGGGGCAAGCTACCAAGAGACCCAGTACTTC.

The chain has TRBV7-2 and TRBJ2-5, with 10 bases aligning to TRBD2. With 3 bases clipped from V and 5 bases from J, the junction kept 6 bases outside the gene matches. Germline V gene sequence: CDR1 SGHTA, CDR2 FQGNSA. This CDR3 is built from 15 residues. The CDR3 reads CASSFQAGGPETQYF. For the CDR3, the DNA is TGTGCCAGCAGCTTCCAAGCGGGGGGGCCTGAGACCCAGTACTTC.

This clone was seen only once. CDR3 protein: CASSQEGTGTTQYF. Written as DNA, the CDR3 is TGCGCCAGCAGCCAAGAGGGGACAGGAACGACCCAGTACTTC. This chain joins TRBV4-1 and TRBJ2-5; 8 bases agree with TRBD1. The CDR3 loop spans 14 amino acids. The V segment lost 0 bases and the J segment 7 bases; nucleotides outside the gene matches: 4. The germline V gene encodes CDR1 MGHRA and CDR2 YSYEKL.

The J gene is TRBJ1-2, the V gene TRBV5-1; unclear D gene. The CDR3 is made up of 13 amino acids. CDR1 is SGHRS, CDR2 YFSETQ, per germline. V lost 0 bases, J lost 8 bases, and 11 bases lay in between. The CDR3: CASSLESVRGYTF. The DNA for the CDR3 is TGCGCCAGCAGCTTGGAGTCGGTCCGAGGCTACACCTTC.

In DNA form, the CDR3 reads TGTGCCAGCAGCTTAATCGGCAATGAGCAGTTCTTC. Translating it yields CASSLIGNEQFF. The J gene is TRBJ2-1, the V gene TRBV7-3, with no clear D. The V and J ends lost 1 base and 6 bases respectively, with 4 bases between them. The germline V gene encodes CDR1 SGHTA and CDR2 FQGTGA. CDR3 length equals 12 residues.

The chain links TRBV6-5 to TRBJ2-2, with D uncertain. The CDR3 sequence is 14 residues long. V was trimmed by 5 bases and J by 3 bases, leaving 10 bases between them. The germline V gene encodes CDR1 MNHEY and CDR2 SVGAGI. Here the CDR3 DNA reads TGTGCCAGCAGTCACCCCCGAGACACCGGGGAGCTGTTTTTT. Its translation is CASSHPRDTGELFF.

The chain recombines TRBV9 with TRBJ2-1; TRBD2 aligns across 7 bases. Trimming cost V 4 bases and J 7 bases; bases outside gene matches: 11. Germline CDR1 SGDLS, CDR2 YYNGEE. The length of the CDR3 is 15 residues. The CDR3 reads CASSPQPAGENEQFF. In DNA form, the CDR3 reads TGTGCCAGCAGCCCCCAACCGGCGGGGGAGAATGAGCAGTTCTTC.

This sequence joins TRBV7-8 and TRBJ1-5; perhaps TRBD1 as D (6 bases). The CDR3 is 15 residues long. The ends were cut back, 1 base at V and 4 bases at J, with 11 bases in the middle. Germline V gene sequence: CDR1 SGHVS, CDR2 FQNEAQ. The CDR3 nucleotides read TGTGCCAGCAGCTTAGGACAGGACAGTAATCAGCCCCAGCATTTT. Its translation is CASSLGQDSNQPQHF.

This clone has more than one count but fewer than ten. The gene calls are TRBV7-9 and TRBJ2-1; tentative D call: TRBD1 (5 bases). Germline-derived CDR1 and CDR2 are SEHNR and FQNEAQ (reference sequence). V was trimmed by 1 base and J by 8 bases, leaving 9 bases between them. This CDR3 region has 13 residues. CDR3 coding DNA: TGTGCCAGCAGCTTAGGGGGCTGGGATGAGCAGTTCTTC. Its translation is CASSLGGWDEQFF. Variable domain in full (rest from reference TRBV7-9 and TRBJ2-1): DTGVSQNPRHKITKRGQNVTFRCDPISEHNRLYWYRQTLGQGPEFLTYFQNEAQLEKSRLLSDRFSAERPKGSFSTLEIQRTEQGDSAMYLCASSLGGWDEQFFGPGTRLTVL.

The CDR3 loop is CASSPYGTSGHTGELFF. The CDR3 DNA is TGTGCCAGCTCACCATACGGGACTAGCGGACACACCGGGGAGCTGTTTTTT. The chain has TRBV18 and TRBJ2-2, with TRBD2 identical over 11 bases. CDR1 KGHSH and CDR2 LQKENI come from the germline V gene. The J segment lost 3 bases and the V segment lost 2 bases, leaving 5 bases of the junction unmatched. The CDR3 runs to 17 residues.

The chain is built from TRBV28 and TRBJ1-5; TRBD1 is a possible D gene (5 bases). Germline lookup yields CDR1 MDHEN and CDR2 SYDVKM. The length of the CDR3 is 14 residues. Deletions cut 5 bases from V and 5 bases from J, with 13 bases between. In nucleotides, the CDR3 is TGTGCCAGCAGTGCGGCGGACACCCATCAGCCCCAGCATTTT. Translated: CASSAADTHQPQHF. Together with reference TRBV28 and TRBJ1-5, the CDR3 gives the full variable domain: DVKVTQSSRYLVKRTGEKVFLECVQDMDHENMFWYRQDPGLGLRLIYFSYDVKMKEKGDIPEGYSVSREKKERFSLILESASTNQTSMYLCASSAADTHQPQHFGDGTRLSIL.

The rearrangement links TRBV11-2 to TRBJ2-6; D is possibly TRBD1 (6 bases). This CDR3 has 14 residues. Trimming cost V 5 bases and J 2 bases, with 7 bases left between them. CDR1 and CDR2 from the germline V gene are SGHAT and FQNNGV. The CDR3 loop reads CASSHRAGANVLTF. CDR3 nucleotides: TGTGCCAGCAGCCACAGGGCTGGGGCCAACGTCCTGACTTTC.